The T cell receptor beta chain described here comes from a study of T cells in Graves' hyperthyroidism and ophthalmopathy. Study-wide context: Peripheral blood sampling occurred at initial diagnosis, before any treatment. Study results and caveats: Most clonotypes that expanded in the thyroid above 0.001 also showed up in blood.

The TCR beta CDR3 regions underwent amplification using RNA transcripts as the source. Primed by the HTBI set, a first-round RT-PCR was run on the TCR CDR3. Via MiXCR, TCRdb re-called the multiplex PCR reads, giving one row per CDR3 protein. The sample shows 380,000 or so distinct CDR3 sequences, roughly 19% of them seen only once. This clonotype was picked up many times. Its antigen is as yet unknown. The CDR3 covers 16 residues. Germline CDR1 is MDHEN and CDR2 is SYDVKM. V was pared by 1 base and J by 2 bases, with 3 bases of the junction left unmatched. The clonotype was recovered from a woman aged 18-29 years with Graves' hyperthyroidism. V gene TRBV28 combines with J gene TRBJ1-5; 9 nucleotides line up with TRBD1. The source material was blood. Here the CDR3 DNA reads TGTGCCAGCAGTTTATTGGACAGGGGCGGCAATCAGCCCCAGCATTTT. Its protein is CASSLLDRGGNQPQHF.